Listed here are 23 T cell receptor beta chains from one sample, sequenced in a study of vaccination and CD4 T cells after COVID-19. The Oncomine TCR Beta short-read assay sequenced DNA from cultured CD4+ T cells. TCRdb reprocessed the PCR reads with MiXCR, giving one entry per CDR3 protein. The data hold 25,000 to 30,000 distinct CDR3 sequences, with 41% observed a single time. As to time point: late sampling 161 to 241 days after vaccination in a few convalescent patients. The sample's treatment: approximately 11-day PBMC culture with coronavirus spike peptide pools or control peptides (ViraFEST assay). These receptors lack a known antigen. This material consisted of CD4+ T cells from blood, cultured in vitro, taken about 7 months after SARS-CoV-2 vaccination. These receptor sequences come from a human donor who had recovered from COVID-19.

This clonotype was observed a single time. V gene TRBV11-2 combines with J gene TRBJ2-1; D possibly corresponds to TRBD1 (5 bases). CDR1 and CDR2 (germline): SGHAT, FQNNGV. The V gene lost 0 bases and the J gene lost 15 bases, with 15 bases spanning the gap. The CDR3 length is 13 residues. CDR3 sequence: CASSLDLSREVFF. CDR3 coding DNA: TGTGCCAGCAGCTTAGATCTTTCCAGGGAAGTGTTCTTC.

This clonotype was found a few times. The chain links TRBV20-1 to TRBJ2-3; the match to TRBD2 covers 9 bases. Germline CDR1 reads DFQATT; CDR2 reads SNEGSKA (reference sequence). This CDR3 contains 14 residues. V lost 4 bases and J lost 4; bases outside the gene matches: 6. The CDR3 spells CSAIAGEGPDTQYF. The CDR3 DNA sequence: TGCAGTGCTATAGCGGGAGAAGGCCCAGATACGCAGTATTTT.

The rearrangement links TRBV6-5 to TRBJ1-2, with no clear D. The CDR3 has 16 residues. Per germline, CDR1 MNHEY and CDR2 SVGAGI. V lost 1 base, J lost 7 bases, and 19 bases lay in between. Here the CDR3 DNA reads TGTGCCAGCAGTTACTTCTCCTCCCCGCCGAACGGTGGCTACACCTTC. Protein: CASSYFSSPPNGGYTF.

Written as DNA, the CDR3 is TGTGCCAGCAGTTATCCGGACAGCCTTCCCAGCAATCAGCCCCAGCATTTT. Its protein is CASSYPDSLPSNQPQHF. The chain employs TRBV6-5 and TRBJ1-5; tentatively, D is TRBD1 (6 bases). The CDR3 sequence is 17 residues long. V lost 3 bases and J 1 base, leaving 16 bases between the germline ends. Germline values: CDR1 MNHEY, CDR2 SVGAGI.

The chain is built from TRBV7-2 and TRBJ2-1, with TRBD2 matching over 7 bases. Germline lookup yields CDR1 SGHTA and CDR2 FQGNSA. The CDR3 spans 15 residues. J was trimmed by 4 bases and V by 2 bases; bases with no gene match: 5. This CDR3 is CASSLSSSGYNEQFF. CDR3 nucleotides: TGTGCCAGCAGCTTAAGCTCTAGCGGATACAATGAGCAGTTCTTC.

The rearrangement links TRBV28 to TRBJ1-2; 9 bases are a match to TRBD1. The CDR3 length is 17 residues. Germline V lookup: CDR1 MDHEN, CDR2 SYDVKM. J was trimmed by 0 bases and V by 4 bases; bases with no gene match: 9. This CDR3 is CASSSPSDRGANYGYTF. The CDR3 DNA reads TGTGCCAGCAGTTCACCTTCGGACAGGGGTGCTAACTATGGCTACACCTTC.

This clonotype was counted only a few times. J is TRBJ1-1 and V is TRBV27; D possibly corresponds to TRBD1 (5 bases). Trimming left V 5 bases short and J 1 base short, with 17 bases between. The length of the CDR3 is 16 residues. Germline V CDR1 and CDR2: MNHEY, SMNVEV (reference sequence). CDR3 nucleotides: TGTGCCAGCAGTACCCCGAGGGGCGGGGGGAACACTGAAGCTTTCTTT. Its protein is CASSTPRGGGNTEAFF.

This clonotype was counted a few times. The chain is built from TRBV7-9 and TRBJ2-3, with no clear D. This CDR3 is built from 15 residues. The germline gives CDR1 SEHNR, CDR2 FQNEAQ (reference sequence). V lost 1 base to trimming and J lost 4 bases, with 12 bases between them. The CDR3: CASSLGLGSADTQYF. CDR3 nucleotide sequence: TGTGCCAGCAGCTTAGGTCTGGGGTCCGCAGATACGCAGTATTTT.

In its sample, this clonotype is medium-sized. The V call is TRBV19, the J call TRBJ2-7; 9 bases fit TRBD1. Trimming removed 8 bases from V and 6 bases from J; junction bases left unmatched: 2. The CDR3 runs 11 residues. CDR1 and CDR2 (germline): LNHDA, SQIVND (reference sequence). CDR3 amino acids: CASGTGSEQYF. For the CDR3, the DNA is TGTGCCAGTGGGACAGGGAGCGAGCAGTACTTC.

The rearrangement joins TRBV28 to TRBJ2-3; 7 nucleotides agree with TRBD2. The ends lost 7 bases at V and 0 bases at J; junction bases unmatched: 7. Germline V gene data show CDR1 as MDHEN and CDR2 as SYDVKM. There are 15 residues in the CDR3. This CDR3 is CASTPTSWSTDTQYF. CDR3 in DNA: TGTGCCAGCACCCCGACTAGCTGGAGCACAGATACGCAGTATTTT.

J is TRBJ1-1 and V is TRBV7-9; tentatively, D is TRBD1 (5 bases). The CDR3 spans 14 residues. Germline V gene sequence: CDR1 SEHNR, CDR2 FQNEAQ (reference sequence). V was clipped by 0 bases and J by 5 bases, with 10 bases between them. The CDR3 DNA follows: TGTGCCAGCAGCTTAGCCCAGGGTTATACTGAAGCTTTCTTT. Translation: CASSLAQGYTEAFF.

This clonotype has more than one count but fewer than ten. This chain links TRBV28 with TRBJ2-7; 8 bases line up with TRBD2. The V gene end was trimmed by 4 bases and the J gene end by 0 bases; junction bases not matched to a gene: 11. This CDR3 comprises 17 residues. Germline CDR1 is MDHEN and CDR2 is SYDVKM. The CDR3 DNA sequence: TGTGCCAGCAGTTACCCCGGGAGGGGACCCAGCTCCTACGAGCAGTACTTC. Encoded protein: CASSYPGRGPSSYEQYF.

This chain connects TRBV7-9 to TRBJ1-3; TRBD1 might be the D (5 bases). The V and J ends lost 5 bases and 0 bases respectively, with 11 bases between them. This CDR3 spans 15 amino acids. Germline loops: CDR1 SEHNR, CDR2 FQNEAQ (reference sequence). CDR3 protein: CASSPGPNSGNTIYF. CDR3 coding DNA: TGTGCCAGCAGCCCAGGGCCAAACTCTGGAAACACCATATATTTT.

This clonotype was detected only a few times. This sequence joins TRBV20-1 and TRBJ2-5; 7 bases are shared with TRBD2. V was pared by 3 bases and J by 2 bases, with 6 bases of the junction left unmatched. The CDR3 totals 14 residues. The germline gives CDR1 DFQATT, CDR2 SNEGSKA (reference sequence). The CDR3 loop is CSARAGVLQETQYF. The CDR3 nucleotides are TGCAGTGCTAGGGCGGGAGTGTTACAAGAGACCCAGTACTTC.

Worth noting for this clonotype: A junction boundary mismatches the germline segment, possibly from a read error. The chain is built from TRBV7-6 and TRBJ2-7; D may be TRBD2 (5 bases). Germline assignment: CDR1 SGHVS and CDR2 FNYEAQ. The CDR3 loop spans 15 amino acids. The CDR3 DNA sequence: TGTGCTAGCAGCTGTGTGTTCGGGGATGCCTACGAGCAGTACTTC. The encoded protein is CASSCVFGDAYEQYF.

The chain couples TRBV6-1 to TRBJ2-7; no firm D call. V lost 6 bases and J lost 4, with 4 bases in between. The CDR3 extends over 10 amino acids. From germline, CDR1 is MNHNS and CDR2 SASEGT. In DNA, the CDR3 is TGTGCCAGCAGGTTGTACGAGCAGTACTTC. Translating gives CASRLYEQYF.

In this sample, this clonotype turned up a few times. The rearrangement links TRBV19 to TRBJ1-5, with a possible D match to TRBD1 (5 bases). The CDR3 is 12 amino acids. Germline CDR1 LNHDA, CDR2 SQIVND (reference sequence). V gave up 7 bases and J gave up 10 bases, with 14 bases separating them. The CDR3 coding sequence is TGTGCCAGTACCCTGCCTTGGGGCCCCCAGCATTTT. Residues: CASTLPWGPQHF.

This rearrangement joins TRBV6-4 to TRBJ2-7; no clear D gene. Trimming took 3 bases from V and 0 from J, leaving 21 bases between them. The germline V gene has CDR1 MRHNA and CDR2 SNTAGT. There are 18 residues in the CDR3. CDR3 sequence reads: CASSDGPCASLNSYEQYF. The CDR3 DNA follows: TGTGCCAGCAGTGATGGGCCCTGTGCATCCCTGAACTCCTACGAGCAGTACTTC.

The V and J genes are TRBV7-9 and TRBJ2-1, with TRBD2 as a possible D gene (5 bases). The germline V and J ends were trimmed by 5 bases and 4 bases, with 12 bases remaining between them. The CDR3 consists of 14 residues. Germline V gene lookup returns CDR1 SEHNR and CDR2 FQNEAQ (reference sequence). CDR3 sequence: CASSHDGLYNEQFF. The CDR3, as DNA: TGTGCCAGCAGCCATGACGGACTTTACAATGAGCAGTTCTTC.

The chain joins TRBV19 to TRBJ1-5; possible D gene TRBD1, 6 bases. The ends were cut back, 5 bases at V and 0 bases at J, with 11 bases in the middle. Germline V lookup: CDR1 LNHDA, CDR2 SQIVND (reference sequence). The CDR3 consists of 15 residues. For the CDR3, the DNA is TGTGCCAGTAGTCGATACAGGGATAGCAATCAGCCCCAGCATTTT. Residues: CASSRYRDSNQPQHF.

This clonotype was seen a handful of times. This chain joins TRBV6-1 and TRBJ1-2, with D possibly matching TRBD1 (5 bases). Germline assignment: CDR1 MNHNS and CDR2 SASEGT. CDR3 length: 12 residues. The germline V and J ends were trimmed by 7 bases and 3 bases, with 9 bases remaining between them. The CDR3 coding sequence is TGTGCCAGCACCTCGGGGGACTATGGCTACACCTTC. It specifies CASTSGDYGYTF.

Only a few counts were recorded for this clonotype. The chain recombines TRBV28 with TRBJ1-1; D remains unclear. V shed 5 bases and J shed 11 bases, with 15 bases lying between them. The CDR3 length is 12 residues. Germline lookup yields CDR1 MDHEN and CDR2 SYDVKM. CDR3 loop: CASSPNGRGAFF. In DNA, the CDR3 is TGTGCCAGCAGTCCAAACGGGCGAGGGGCTTTCTTT.

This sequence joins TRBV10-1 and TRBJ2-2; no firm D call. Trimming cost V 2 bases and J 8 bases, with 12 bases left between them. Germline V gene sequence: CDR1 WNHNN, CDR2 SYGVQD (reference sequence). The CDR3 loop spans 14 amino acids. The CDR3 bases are TGCGCCAGCAGTGAGGGCCCCGCATTGGGGGAGCTGTTTTTT. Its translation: CASSEGPALGELFF.